This T cell receptor beta chain was obtained from a study of blood T cell repertoires in COVID-19. Study background: The United States, Italy and Spain were the sources of the acute and convalescent COVID-19 samples. The analysed material was cDNA or gDNA that came from T cells, B-cell-depleted T cells, or PBMCs.

Trimming removed 3 bases at V and 3 bases at J, with 13 bases between. This CDR3 comprises 14 residues. The V gene's germline CDR1 is SGHTS and CDR2 YDEGEE. Original handling: Amplification of reference gene primers provided the estimated nucleated cell counts. Some clones are missing from TCRdb's copy, which holds only in-frame ones; the method was immunoSEQ multiplex PCR. V, J and clone size derive from that table, while D and trimming were established from the DNA sequence. The sample holds about 220,000 clones, roughly 84% seen once. The receptor was isolated from a woman older than 75 with acute or convalescent COVID-19. The chain employs TRBV5-8 and TRBJ2-7, with D uncertain. Sequenced material: peripheral blood. This CDR3 is CASSSSLSLYEQYF. The CDR3 nucleotides read TGTGCCAGCAGCTCCTCACTAAGCCTCTACGAGCAGTACTTC.